This entry features one T cell receptor (beta chain) sequence. As yet, its antigen is unknown. TCRdb's copy holds only in-frame clones and misses some; the assay was immunoSEQ multiplex PCR. Counted here are tens of thousands of clones, around 83% occurring once; the ten biggest clones make up approximately 1.4%. Per the germline V gene, CDR1 is MNHEY and CDR2 is SVGAGI. The CDR3 has 13 amino acids. V shed 6 bases and J shed 8 bases, with 11 bases lying between them. This entry belongs to a study of early stage breast cancer tumors. Study-level information: About 70% of the 16 invasive tumors were ER+, PR+ and HER2-. Study-wide results and caveats: Enriched TCRB sequences shared across patients were mostly commonly generated sequences. Bulk DNA sequencing of unsorted cells missed chain pairing and markers.

Sequenced sample: blood. This TCR was sampled from a person in their fifties or sixties with breast cancer. The rearrangement joins TRBV6-5 to TRBJ1-6; D perhaps matches TRBD1 (5 bases). CDR3 region: CASREGTYSPLHF. DNA for the CDR3: TGTGCCAGCAGGGAGGGGACGTATTCACCCCTCCACTTT.